A single sample gave rise to the 29 T cell receptor beta chains below, sequenced in a study of neurological immune-mediated disorders (dated by TCRdb to between 2018 and 2020). Library preparation was by 5' RACE. Instrument used: Illumina HiSeq 2500. The raw public reads went through TCRdb reprocessing: fastp at Q25, MiXCR clone calling, in-frame beta chains kept. Under each unique CDR3 protein, matching rows form one entry showing the most common genes and DNA. The sample table shows about 55,000 distinct CDR3 sequences, and about 25% are seen once. The ten largest clones take up about 4.3% of the sample. Explained via the paper, the time point label denotes: technical triplicate 2. The sequenced sample consisted of PBMCs. The receptors come from a man aged 60 to 75 with HTLV-1-associated myelopathy (HAM/TSP).

J is TRBJ2-7 and V is TRBV20-1, with D perhaps assigned TRBD1 or TRBD2 (6 bases each). V lost 7 bases and J 2 bases, leaving 12 bases between the germline ends. The length of the CDR3 is 12 residues. Germline CDR1 and CDR2: DFQATT and SNEGSKA (reference sequence). The CDR3 DNA reads TGCAGTGTCTCCGGGGGCACCTACGAGCAGTACTTC. Translated: CSVSGGTYEQYF.

This clonotype was recorded only once. The chain uses TRBV21-1 and TRBJ1-2; the table calls TRBD1, which could not be checked here. TRBV21-1 is noted as a pseudogene. This CDR3 is 13 amino acids long. The chain's CDR3 is CASSLTGVARCTF. The CDR3 DNA is TGTGCCAGCAGCTTGACAGGGGTCGCCAGGTGCACCTTC.

This clonotype was detected many times. This sequence joins TRBV5-1 and TRBJ2-1, with D perhaps TRBD1 (5 bases). Trimming cost V 5 bases and J 7 bases, with 13 bases left between them. This CDR3 is 13 amino acids long. Germline lookup yields CDR1 SGHRS and CDR2 YFSETQ. CDR3 sequence (DNA): TGCGCCAGCAGTAGGGGATTCGGGAATGAGCAGTTCTTC. It translates to CASSRGFGNEQFF.

This clonotype was seen repeatedly, ten times or more. This chain joins TRBV20-1 and TRBJ2-1, with 14 bases that match TRBD2. Germline V lookup: CDR1 DFQATT, CDR2 SNEGSKA (reference sequence). V dropped 3 bases and J dropped 0; count of bases not matched to a gene: 4. The CDR3 consists of 17 residues. CDR3 loop: CSASGLAGGPSYNEQFF. In nucleotides, the CDR3 is TGCAGTGCTAGCGGACTAGCGGGAGGACCCTCCTACAATGAGCAGTTCTTC.

There are many counts of this clonotype. This chain's CDR3 is CSVDKGSGETQYF. CDR3 in DNA: TGCAGCGTTGATAAGGGGAGTGGAGAGACCCAGTACTTC. The rearrangement uses TRBV29-1 and TRBJ2-5; possibly TRBD1 or TRBD2 for D (5 bases each). Trimming shortened V by 3 bases and J by 4 bases, and 12 bases separated the two germline ends. CDR1 and CDR2 from the germline V gene are SQVTM and ANQGSEA. The CDR3 is 13 amino acids.

As for this clonotype: This may arise from a read error, as a much more abundant clone is one base away. The rearrangement joins TRBV5-8 to TRBJ2-1; tentative D call: TRBD2 (5 bases). From germline, CDR1 is SGHTS and CDR2 YDEGEE. This CDR3 has 15 amino acids. The CDR3 bases are TGTGCCAGCAGCTTAATAGCGAGAGAGCGGAATGATCAGTTCTTC. Translated: CASSLIARERNDQFF.

This clonotype was picked up many times. This chain links TRBV5-1 with TRBJ2-7, with D maybe TRBD2 (7 bases). This CDR3 comprises 14 residues. CDR1 is SGHRS, CDR2 YFSETQ, per germline. V was shortened by 4 bases and J by 4 bases, with 15 bases between the two germline ends. The CDR3 nucleotides are TGCGCCAGCAGCGACCTGGGGAGGGGGTACGAGCAGTACTTC. Translated, it gives CASSDLGRGYEQYF. Full variable domain (outside the CDR3, taken from reference TRBV5-1 and TRBJ2-7): KAGVTQTPRYLIKTRGQQVTLSCSPISGHRSVSWYQQTPGQGLQFLFEYFSETQRNKGNFPGRFSGRQFSNSRSEMNVSTLELGDSALYLCASSDLGRGYEQYFGPGTRLTVT.

This clonotype was seen many times. The rearrangement joins TRBV9 to TRBJ2-1; no clear D gene. This CDR3 has 14 residues. Germline V lookup: CDR1 SGDLS, CDR2 YYNGEE. V gave up 0 bases and J gave up 5 bases, with 9 bases separating them. Here the CDR3 reads CASSVAVLDNEQFF. Here the CDR3 DNA reads TGTGCCAGCAGCGTAGCGGTTTTAGACAATGAGCAGTTCTTC.

This clonotype was counted many times. The chain links TRBV27 to TRBJ1-2, with D perhaps TRBD1 (5 bases). The CDR3 contains 15 residues. Germline V gene data show CDR1 as MNHEY and CDR2 as SMNVEV (reference sequence). V lost 7 bases to trimming and J lost 4 bases, with 19 bases between them. The CDR3 bases are TGTGCCAGCACACCCAACACGGGACGCGGCTATGGCTACACCTTC. Its protein product is CASTPNTGRGYGYTF.

This clonotype has a count of ten or more. This sequence joins TRBV5-1 and TRBJ2-2; unclear D gene. The germline V gene has CDR1 SGHRS and CDR2 YFSETQ. The ends were cut back, 1 base at V and 7 bases at J, with 8 bases in the middle. This CDR3 is built from 13 residues. The CDR3 reads CASSLSVGGELFF. The CDR3 DNA reads as TGCGCCAGCAGCTTGTCTGTCGGCGGGGAGCTGTTTTTT.

This clonotype has at least ten counts. The rearrangement joins TRBV11-1 to TRBJ2-5, with 7 positions matching TRBD1. The V gene end was trimmed by 4 bases and the J gene end by 2 bases; junction bases not matched to a gene: 1. The length of the CDR3 is 13 residues. Germline V gene data show CDR1 as SGHAT and CDR2 as FQDESV (reference sequence). CDR3 protein: CASSSGQQETQYF. The CDR3 DNA sequence: TGTGCCAGCAGCTCGGGACAGCAAGAGACCCAGTACTTC.

J is TRBJ2-1 and V is TRBV5-1; 7 bases are shared with TRBD1. The CDR3 is made up of 15 amino acids. Germline loops: CDR1 SGHRS, CDR2 YFSETQ. Germline trimming cut 2 bases from V and 4 bases from J; bases unmatched to any gene: 6. CDR3 residues: CASSFTGTEYNEQFF. For the CDR3, the DNA is TGCGCCAGCAGCTTTACCGGGACAGAGTACAATGAGCAGTTCTTC.

This clonotype was detected many times. This chain links TRBV21-1 with TRBJ2-6; no DNA check was done on the table's D call, TRBD1. TRBV21-1 is noted as a pseudogene. The CDR3 is made up of 16 amino acids. In nucleotides, the CDR3 is TGTGCCAGCAGCAAAATCACAGGGGAGGGGGCCAACGTCCTGACTTTC. This sequence encodes CASSKITGEGANVLTF.

The chain employs TRBV5-1 and TRBJ2-4, with 12 bases identical to TRBD1. Losses at the gene ends were 4 bases for V and 7 bases for J; bases not matched to a gene: 3. This CDR3 comprises 14 residues. Germline V gives CDR1 SGHRS, CDR2 YFSETQ. CDR3 loop: CASSGGTGGNIQYF. For the CDR3, the DNA is TGCGCCAGCAGCGGCGGGACAGGGGGCAACATTCAGTACTTC.

This clonotype was detected ten times or more. This chain uses TRBV4-1 with TRBJ1-4, with no clear D. The length of the CDR3 is 13 residues. Germline-derived CDR1 and CDR2 are MGHRA and YSYEKL. The V gene lost 4 bases and the J gene lost 8 bases, with 11 bases spanning the gap. The CDR3 coding sequence is TGCGCCAGCAGCCCTCAGCCGGGGGAAAAACTGTTTTTT. Translated: CASSPQPGEKLFF.

Concerning this clonotype: With a much larger clone just one base away, this may be a read error. The genes are TRBV29-1 and TRBJ2-2; D is perhaps TRBD1 (6 bases). Germline V CDR1 and CDR2: SQVTM, ANQGSEA. V lost 4 bases and J lost 4, with 10 bases in between. The CDR3 length is 13 residues. CDR3 DNA sequence: TGCAGCGTTGTGCAGGGGACCACCGGGGAGCTGTTTTTT. Its protein is CSVVQGTTGELFF.

In this sample, this clonotype turned up many times. The chain carries TRBV3-1 and TRBJ1-1; D ambiguous. The germline V gene has CDR1 LGHDT and CDR2 YNNKEL (reference sequence). Trimming cost V 0 bases and J 4 bases, with 15 bases left between them. This CDR3 comprises 16 residues. CDR3 sequence reads: CASSQDPGTAGTEAFF. As DNA, the CDR3 is TGTGCCAGCAGCCAAGATCCGGGAACCGCGGGCACTGAAGCTTTCTTT.

This clonotype has at least ten counts. At one boundary the junction diverges from the germline segment, which might be a read error. This chain uses TRBV9 with TRBJ2-2; D tentatively fits TRBD1 or TRBD2 (5 bases each). The germline V gene encodes CDR1 SGDLS and CDR2 YYNGEE. The CDR3 has 15 residues. This CDR3 is CASSVEGTYPGELFF. The CDR3 DNA sequence: TGTGCCAGCAGCGTAGAAGGGACGTACCCCGGAGAGCTGTTTTTT.

In its sample, this clonotype was seen many times. CDR3 nucleotide sequence: TGTGCCACCAGCAGACGTACAGGGAGGTATAATTCACCCCTCCACTTT. Translated, it gives CATSRRTGRYNSPLHF. V usage is TRBV15 and J usage is TRBJ1-6; weak D call: TRBD1 (6 bases). V gave up 2 bases and J gave up 4 bases, with 12 bases separating them. Germline CDR1 is LNHNV and CDR2 is YYDKDF (reference sequence). The length of the CDR3 is 16 residues.

The J gene is TRBJ1-5, the V gene TRBV12-3 or TRBV12-4; D not resolved. V was clipped by 5 bases and J by 1 base, with 12 bases between them. This CDR3 is built from 15 residues. DNA of the CDR3: TGTGCCAGCAGTCGGCTGGCCACCAGCAATCAGCCCCAGCATTTT. Protein sequence: CASSRLATSNQPQHF.

This clonotype came up a few times. The chain has TRBV3-1 and TRBJ2-5; D unclear. Per the germline V gene, CDR1 is LGHDT and CDR2 is YNNKEL (reference sequence). The V and J ends lost 0 bases and 2 bases respectively, with 10 bases between them. CDR3 length: 15 amino acids. CDR3 DNA sequence: TGTGCCAGCAGCCAAGATCTTGGATTTCAAGAGACCCAGTACTTC. Residues: CASSQDLGFQETQYF.

This clonotype is deemed medium-sized. This chain joins TRBV15 and TRBJ1-1; D gene ambiguous. Germline CDR1 is LNHNV and CDR2 is YYDKDF (reference sequence). The CDR3 is made up of 14 amino acids. V gave up 3 bases and J gave up 4 bases, with 12 bases separating them. In DNA form, the CDR3 reads TGTGCCACCAGCAGGGCCGACGTAGGCACTGAAGCTTTCTTT. The encoded protein is CATSRADVGTEAFF.

The chain uses TRBV4-2 and TRBJ2-3; tentatively, D is TRBD1 (7 bases). Germline values: CDR1 LGHNA, CDR2 YNFKEQ. V shed 4 bases and J shed 2 bases, with 16 bases lying between them. CDR3 length: 16 amino acids. The CDR3 here is CASSPLLEGATDTQYF. CDR3 coding DNA: TGTGCCAGCAGCCCCTTATTGGAGGGGGCCACAGATACGCAGTATTTT.

This clonotype was detected ten times or more. The chain recombines TRBV5-1 with TRBJ2-5; the D gene could be TRBD1 or TRBD2 (5 bases each). The CDR3 has 15 amino acids. Germline values: CDR1 SGHRS, CDR2 YFSETQ. Between the trimmed V and J ends, which lost 7 bases and 0 bases, there was a span of 16 bases. The CDR3 DNA follows: TGCGCCAGCTCTTCCTCCGGGACGCACCAAGAGACCCAGTACTTC. This codes for CASSSSGTHQETQYF.

This clonotype was counted at least ten times. The chain joins TRBV15 to TRBJ2-2; tentatively, D is TRBD1 (6 bases). This CDR3 region has 14 residues. The V end lost 9 bases, the J end lost 0 bases, and 11 bases lay between the germline ends. Germline CDR1 reads LNHNV; CDR2 reads YYDKDF (reference sequence). The CDR3 reads CATRGTTNTGELFF. The CDR3 DNA reads as TGTGCCACGCGAGGGACAACGAACACCGGGGAGCTGTTTTTT.

The chain couples TRBV12-3 or TRBV12-4 to TRBJ1-1; D gene ambiguous. This CDR3 region has 16 residues. Trimming stripped 4 bases from V and 5 bases from J, with 20 bases between. DNA of the CDR3: TGTGCCAGCAGTTACAAACCTCAGGCAATAGGTACTGAAGCTTTCTTT. Residues: CASSYKPQAIGTEAFF.

The table lists this clonotype with many counts. This sequence joins TRBV5-1 and TRBJ2-7, with D perhaps matching TRBD1 (5 bases). Germline assignment: CDR1 SGHRS and CDR2 YFSETQ. This CDR3 is 14 amino acids long. The V end lost 1 base, the J end lost 1 base, and 9 bases lay between the germline ends. In DNA, the CDR3 is TGCGCCAGCAGCTTGATAACAGGATCCTACGAGCAGTACTTC. Translating gives CASSLITGSYEQYF. The full variable domain, with the rest looked up from reference TRBV5-1 and TRBJ2-7, is KAGVTQTPRYLIKTRGQQVTLSCSPISGHRSVSWYQQTPGQGLQFLFEYFSETQRNKGNFPGRFSGRQFSNSRSEMNVSTLELGDSALYLCASSLITGSYEQYFGPGTRLTVT.

This clonotype was seen ten or more times. The rearrangement links TRBV3-1 to TRBJ2-1, with unresolved D. The CDR3 loop spans 13 amino acids. CDR1 is LGHDT and CDR2 is YNNKEL in the germline V gene (reference sequence). The V end lost 4 bases, the J end lost 4 bases, and 8 bases lay between the germline ends. CDR3 loop: CASSPPGYNEQFF. The CDR3 region has the DNA TGTGCCAGCAGCCCCCCCGGGTACAATGAGCAGTTCTTC.

V gene TRBV6-1 combines with J gene TRBJ2-7; TRBD2 agrees at 11 bases. This CDR3 has 15 amino acids. Germline V lookup: CDR1 MNHNS, CDR2 SASEGT. Losses at the gene ends were 5 bases for V and 2 bases for J; bases not matched to a gene: 5. The CDR3 nucleotides are TGTGCCAGCAGTCGCGGGACTAGCGGTACCTACGAGCAGTACTTC. Translating it yields CASSRGTSGTYEQYF.